What follows is one T cell receptor (beta chain) and its context. TCRdb keeps only in-frame clones here, not all; method: immunoSEQ multiplex PCR. This table has 60,000 to 70,000 clones, 75% to 90% appearing once. The data were taken from a study of blood T cell repertoires in COVID-19. About the research overall: Donors in the United States, Italy and Spain gave samples during acute or convalescent COVID-19.

The V gene lost 0 bases and the J gene lost 8 bases, with 16 bases spanning the gap. Germline CDR1 and CDR2: LNHNV and YYDKDF (reference sequence). The CDR3 is 15 amino acids. The TCR sequence derives from a man in his forties with COVID-19, enrolled during active disease. The chain is built from TRBV15 and TRBJ1-2, with a weak D call TRBD1 (6 bases). The sequenced sample consisted of peripheral blood. In DNA, the CDR3 is TGTGCCACCAGCAGAGATCGAGGCCCAGGGGTCGGCTACACCTTC. It specifies CATSRDRGPGVGYTF.